This TCR beta chain came from a study of T cell changes during pregnancy in multiple sclerosis. The data were produced by immunoSEQ multiplex PCR, yet TCRdb's version contains in-frame clones alone and is incomplete. The sample consists of 65,000 to 85,000 clones, 80% to 95% of them appearing once. A single count supports this clone. V lost 4 bases and J lost 8; bases outside the gene matches: 6. From germline, CDR1 is SGHRS and CDR2 YFSETQ. The CDR3 is made up of 13 amino acids. The sample was CD4+ T cells from peripheral blood mononuclear cells, taken after pregnancy. V is TRBV5-1 and J is TRBJ1-2; TRBD1 agrees at 9 bases. The TCR originated in a female donor with multiple sclerosis, enrolled in a pregnancy study. The CDR3: CASSRDREGGYTF. CDR3 DNA: TGCGCCAGCAGCCGGGACAGGGAGGGCGGCTACACCTTC.